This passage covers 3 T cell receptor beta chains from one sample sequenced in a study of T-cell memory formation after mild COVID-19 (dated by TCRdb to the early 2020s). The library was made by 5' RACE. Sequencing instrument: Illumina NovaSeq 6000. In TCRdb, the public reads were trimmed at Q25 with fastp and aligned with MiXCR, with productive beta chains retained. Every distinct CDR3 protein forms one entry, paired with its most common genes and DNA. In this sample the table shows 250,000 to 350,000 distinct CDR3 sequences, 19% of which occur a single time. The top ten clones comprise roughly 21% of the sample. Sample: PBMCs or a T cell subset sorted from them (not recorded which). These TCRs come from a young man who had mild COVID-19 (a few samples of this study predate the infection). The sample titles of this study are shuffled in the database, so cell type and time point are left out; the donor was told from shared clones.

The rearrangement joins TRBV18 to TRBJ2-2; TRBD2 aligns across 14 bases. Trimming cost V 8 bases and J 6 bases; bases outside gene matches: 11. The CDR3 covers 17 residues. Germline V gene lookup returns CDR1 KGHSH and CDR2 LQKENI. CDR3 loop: CASTMTSGGATAGELFF. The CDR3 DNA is TGTGCCAGCACGATGACTAGCGGGGGGGCCACCGCCGGGGAGCTGTTTTTT. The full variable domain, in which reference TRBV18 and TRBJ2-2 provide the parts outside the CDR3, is NAGVMQNPRHLVRRRGQEARLRCSPMKGHSHVYWYRQLPEEGLKFMVYLQKENIIDESGMPKERFSAEFPKEGPSILRIQQVVRGDSAAYFCASTMTSGGATAGELFFGEGSRLTVL.

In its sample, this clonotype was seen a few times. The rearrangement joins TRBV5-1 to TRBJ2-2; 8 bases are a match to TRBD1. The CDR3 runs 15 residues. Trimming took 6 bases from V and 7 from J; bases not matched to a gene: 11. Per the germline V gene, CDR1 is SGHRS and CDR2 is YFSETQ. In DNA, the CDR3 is TGCGCCAGCACCGAGGACAGGGTATATGGCGGGGAGCTGTTTTTT. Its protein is CASTEDRVYGGELFF.

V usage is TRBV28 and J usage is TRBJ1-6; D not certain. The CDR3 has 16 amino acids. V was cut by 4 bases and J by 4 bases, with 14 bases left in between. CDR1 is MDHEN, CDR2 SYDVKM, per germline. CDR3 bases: TGTGCCAGCAGTTCGGGAGCAGCAATTTATAATTCACCCCTCCACTTT. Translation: CASSSGAAIYNSPLHF.